The T cell receptor (beta chain) described here comes from a study of post-analysis software for immune sequencing data. Broader study findings: Five TRBV segments were significantly more frequent in patients than in controls. TRBV5-6, TRBV5-1 and TRBV20-1 were among these segments.

The V gene lost 2 bases and the J gene lost 0 bases, with 6 bases spanning the gap. Germline V gene data show CDR1 as SEHNR and CDR2 as FQNEAQ (reference sequence). There are 14 residues in the CDR3. This clonotype was picked up many times. Its target is unknown. Carried by the TCR beta cDNA libraries were unique molecular identifiers. TCRdb reprocessed the PCR reads via MiXCR and lists one record per CDR3 protein. Of over 300,000 distinct CDR3 sequences listed, around 33% were seen once; the top ten hold under 15%. Sequenced sample: blood. The TCR sequence derives from a girl under 18 with multiple sclerosis. The chain carries TRBV7-9 and TRBJ2-3, with unresolved D. CDR3 DNA: TGTGCCAGCAGCTTATCTACTAGCACAGATACGCAGTATTTT. It encodes CASSLSTSTDTQYF.